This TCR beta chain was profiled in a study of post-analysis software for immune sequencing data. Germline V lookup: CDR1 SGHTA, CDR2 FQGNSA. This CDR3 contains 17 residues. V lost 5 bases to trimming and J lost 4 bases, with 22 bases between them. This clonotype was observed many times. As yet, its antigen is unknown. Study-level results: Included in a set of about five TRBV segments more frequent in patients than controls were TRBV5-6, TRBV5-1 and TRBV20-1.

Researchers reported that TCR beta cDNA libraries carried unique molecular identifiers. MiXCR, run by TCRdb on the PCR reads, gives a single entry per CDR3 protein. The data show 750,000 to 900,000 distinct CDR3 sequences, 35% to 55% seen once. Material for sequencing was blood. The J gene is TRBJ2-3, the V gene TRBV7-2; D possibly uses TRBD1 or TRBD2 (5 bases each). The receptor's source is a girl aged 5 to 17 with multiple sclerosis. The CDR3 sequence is CASSAHRDHSWADTQYF. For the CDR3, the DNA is TGTGCCAGCAGCGCACACCGGGACCACAGTTGGGCAGATACGCAGTATTTT.